This T cell receptor beta chain appears in the sequencing data of a study of human T cells and chemical hapten exposure. This clonotype turned up a few times. Time point of the sample: pre-sensitization, week 0. Documented treatment: therapeutic diphenylcyclopropenone sensitization with weekly scalp DPC. One entry per CDR3 protein results from TCRdb running MiXCR on the RACE reads. The repertoire consists of about 120,000 distinct CDR3 sequences, with about 13% occurring once and the leading ten covering approximately 2.6%. Trimming at V came to 4 bases and at J to 5 bases, leaving 5 bases not matched to a gene. The V gene's germline CDR1 is SGHDT and CDR2 YYEEEE. The CDR3 extends over 13 amino acids.

Material: whole blood, obtained in connection with sensitization to the hapten diphenylcyclopropenone (DPC). The chain is built from TRBV5-6 and TRBJ2-5, with TRBD1 identical over 7 bases. The origin of this receptor is a young woman with alopecia areata. Some clones in this sample may be carry-over from other donors' samples. CDR3 nucleotide sequence: TGTGCCAGCAGCCCGGACAGGCTGGAGACCCAGTACTTC. Translation gives CASSPDRLETQYF.